The 5 T cell receptor beta chains presented below share a single source sample, sequenced in a study of breast tumors, draining lymph nodes, adjacent tissues (dated by TCRdb to between 2015 and 2016). The library was made by multiplex PCR. The sample was run on an Illumina HiSeq 2000. The public sequencing data were trimmed at Q25 with fastp and processed into clonotypes with MiXCR by TCRdb, which kept only in-frame beta chains. CDR3 protein duplicates are merged, each entry listing the most common genes and DNA. This sample lists about 12,000 distinct CDR3 sequences; roughly two thirds were detected once. The ten largest clones represent approximately 44% of the sample. The sequenced material came from tumor-adjacent breast tissue. These receptors came from a female donor with breast cancer. Some clones in this sample may be carry-over from other donors' samples.

The chain couples TRBV12-3 or TRBV12-4 to TRBJ2-7; the D is unclear. V shed 5 bases and J shed 3 bases, with 5 bases lying between them. CDR3 length: 11 residues. In nucleotides, the CDR3 is TGTGCCAGCAGTATCAACTACGAGCAGTACTTC. The encoded protein is CASSINYEQYF.

This rearrangement joins TRBV20-1 to TRBJ1-2; D unclear. The germline V gene has CDR1 DFQATT and CDR2 SNEGSKA (reference sequence). The V and J ends lost 1 base and 2 bases respectively, with 8 bases between them. The CDR3 extends over 13 amino acids. The DNA of the CDR3 is TGCAGTGCTAGAGTGGCGGCGAACTATGGCTACACCTTC. It is translated as CSARVAANYGYTF.

This clonotype was seen many times. This chain joins TRBV6-1 and TRBJ2-3; D is unresolved. CDR1 is MNHNS, CDR2 SASEGT, per germline. V was trimmed by 8 bases and J by 4 bases, leaving 10 bases between them. The CDR3 covers 12 residues. This CDR3 reads CASLMDADTQYF. CDR3 nucleotide sequence: TGTGCCAGCCTTATGGATGCAGATACGCAGTATTTT.

CDR3 residues: CASSLVLAGGNEQFF. The CDR3 nucleotides are TGTGCCAGCAGCTTAGTCCTAGCGGGAGGGAATGAGCAGTTCTTC. The chain couples TRBV7-9 to TRBJ2-1; 12 bases are shared with TRBD2. Trimming removed 1 base from V and 7 bases from J; junction bases left unmatched: 2. Germline CDR1 and CDR2: SEHNR and FQNEAQ (reference sequence). The CDR3 length is 15 residues.

The rearrangement uses TRBV5-6 and TRBJ2-5, with D tentatively TRBD1 (5 bases). Germline V lookup: CDR1 SGHDT, CDR2 YYEEEE. Trimming pared 3 bases from V and 3 bases from J, leaving 15 bases between. The CDR3 has 15 amino acids. Here the CDR3 reads CASSYWGQGKETQYF. CDR3 nucleotide sequence: TGTGCCAGCAGCTATTGGGGCCAGGGTAAAGAGACCCAGTACTTC.